This is a list of T cell receptor beta chains from one sample in a study of blood T cell repertoires in COVID-19. TCRdb's copy holds only in-frame clones and misses some; the assay was immunoSEQ multiplex PCR. The sample contains about 350,000 clones, more than 85% of which appear only once. The sample was PBMCs or T cells enriched from blood (not recorded which). These receptor sequences come from a woman between 25 and 40 years old who had recovered from COVID-19. Both conserved end residues are part of each CDR3. Each record gives: J gene, V gene, D gene, clone size, CDR3 protein, CDR3 DNA. D genes are given only for firm matches. Clone size is stated in some rows and not others, as once, few, many or a class when expanded.

TRBJ1-1	TRBV19	TRBD1	-	CASSSGQANTEAFF	TGTGCCAGTAGTTCTGGACAGGCGAACACTGAAGCTTTCTTT
TRBJ1-6	TRBV9	-	few	CASSVGPGKNNSPLHF	TGTGCCAGCAGCGTAGGGCCAGGGAAAAATAATTCACCCCTCCACTTT
TRBJ2-7	TRBV4-1	-	-	CASGHSPGGEQYF	TGCGCCAGCGGCCATTCCCCCGGGGGCGAGCAGTACTTC
TRBJ1-2	TRBV29-1	-	-	CSFERSYGYTF	TGCAGCTTCGAAAGGAGCTATGGCTACACCTTC
TRBJ2-1	TRBV7-2	TRBD2	-	CASSLTGTSGGAYNEQFF	TGTGCCAGCAGCTTAACCGGGACTAGCGGGGGGGCCTACAATGAGCAGTTCTTC
TRBJ2-7	TRBV7-2	-	-	CASSYSPYEGYEQYF	TGTGCCAGCAGCTACTCCCCCTATGAGGGATACGAGCAGTACTTC
TRBJ2-5	TRBV6-5	-	-	CASSYSSGRGETQYF	-
TRBJ2-2	TRBV19	TRBD1	-	CASRLGQGETGELFF	TGTGCCAGTAGATTAGGACAGGGGGAGACCGGGGAGCTGTTTTTT
TRBJ1-2	TRBV18	TRBD1	-	CASSPLPGQGAHSYGYTF	TGTGCCAGCTCACCTCTACCGGGACAGGGGGCGCATAGCTATGGCTACACCTTC
TRBJ2-7	TRBV7-9	TRBD1	-	CASSLLRDRSYEQYF	TGTGCCAGCAGCTTATTGCGGGACAGGTCCTACGAGCAGTACTTC
TRBJ1-1	TRBV19	-	-	CASSIVRGTEAFF	TGTGCCAGTAGTATAGTCAGGGGTACTGAAGCTTTCTTT
TRBJ2-1	TRBV5-4	TRBD2	-	CASGGGRVYNEQFF	TGTGCCAGCGGGGGGGGAAGGGTCTACAATGAGCAGTTCTTC
TRBJ1-2	TRBV19	-	-	CASSKTGTEANYGYTF	TGTGCCAGTAGTAAAACCGGGACTGAAGCTAACTATGGCTACACCTTC
TRBJ2-5	TRBV20-1	TRBD1	-	CSASTGTGIETQYF	TGCAGTGCCAGTACCGGGACAGGGATCGAGACCCAGTACTTC
TRBJ1-2	TRBV3-1/TRBV3-2	-	-	CASSQDRGTVYGYTF	TGTGCCAGCAGCCAAGATCGGGGGACGGTCTATGGCTACACCTTC
TRBJ2-3	TRBV13	TRBD2	-	CASSQTSGLPQYF	TGTGCCAGCAGCCAGACTAGCGGTCTCCCGCAGTATTTT
TRBJ1-4	TRBV5-4	-	-	CASSLDPGEGEKLFF	TGTGCCAGCAGCTTGGACCCAGGGGAGGGTGAAAAACTGTTTTTT
TRBJ2-5	TRBV2	-	-	CASLGPGFEETQYF	TGTGCCAGTTTGGGCCCGGGGTTTGAAGAGACCCAGTACTTC
TRBJ1-2	TRBV7-2	TRBD1	-	CASSLDRTGPIYTF	TGTGCCAGCAGCTTAGACCGGACAGGGCCAATCTACACCTTC
TRBJ1-5	TRBV27	-	once	CASSKTGTLSNQPQHF	TGTGCCAGCAGTAAAACAGGGACCCTTAGCAATCAGCCCCAGCATTTT
TRBJ1-1	TRBV30	-	-	CAWSVPRGVRNTEAFF	TGTGCCTGGAGTGTTCCCCGGGGGGTGAGAAACACTGAAGCTTTCTTT
TRBJ1-6	TRBV27	-	-	CASSLWWSSYNSPLHF	TGTGCCAGCAGTTTATGGTGGAGCTCCTATAATTCACCCCTCCACTTT
TRBJ2-7	TRBV2	TRBD1	-	CASSPRTGGPYEQYF	TGTGCCAGCAGCCCCCGGACAGGGGGCCCCTACGAGCAGTACTTC
TRBJ2-3	TRBV3-1/TRBV3-2	TRBD2	-	CASSQVLAGGPGDTQYF	TGTGCCAGCAGCCAAGTGCTAGCGGGGGGGCCGGGGGATACGCAGTATTTT
TRBJ2-3	TRBV3-1/TRBV3-2	TRBD2	-	CASSQALAGGPADTQYF	TGTGCCAGCAGCCAAGCACTAGCGGGGGGGCCAGCAGATACGCAGTATTTT
TRBJ2-5	TRBV5-1	TRBD2	-	CASSPGLAGAQETQYF	TGCGCCAGCAGCCCGGGACTAGCGGGGGCCCAAGAGACCCAGTACTTC
TRBJ2-5	TRBV3-1/TRBV3-2	-	-	CASKNIRGAGETQYF	TGTGCCAGCAAAAACATCCGGGGGGCCGGTGAGACCCAGTACTTC
TRBJ2-2	TRBV7-2	-	-	CASVAGLNTGELFF	TGTGCCAGCGTTGCGGGACTGAACACCGGGGAGCTGTTTTTT
TRBJ2-5	TRBV5-4	-	-	CASSPSPGEETQYF	TGTGCCAGCAGTCCGAGTCCCGGGGAGGAGACCCAGTACTTC
TRBJ1-4	TRBV10-2	-	-	CASSSPADSNEKLFF	TGCGCCAGCAGTTCCCCAGCGGATTCTAATGAAAAACTGTTTTTT
TRBJ1-3	TRBV7-9	-	once	CASSLVAGGDNTIYF	TGTGCCAGCAGCTTAGTGGCTGGCGGGGATAACACCATATATTTT
TRBJ1-1	TRBV2	-	-	CASSATRTANTEAFF	TGTGCCAGCAGCGCGACAAGGACAGCGAACACTGAAGCTTTCTTT
TRBJ1-1	TRBV16	-	-	CASSQSIQGLTEAFF	TGTGCCAGCAGCCAATCTATCCAGGGTCTCACTGAAGCTTTCTTT
TRBJ2-7	TRBV12-3/TRBV12-4	-	-	CASSGPPRYEQYF	TGTGCCAGCAGTGGTCCCCCGAGGTACGAGCAGTACTTC
TRBJ1-1	TRBV19	TRBD1	-	CASRETGKNTEAFF	TGTGCCAGTAGAGAGACAGGGAAGAACACTGAAGCTTTCTTT
TRBJ2-7	TRBV30	-	-	CAWAVVDSYEQYF	TGTGCCTGGGCGGTGGTTGACAGCTACGAGCAGTACTTC
TRBJ2-1	TRBV19	TRBD2	-	CASSITLAGASSNEQFF	TGTGCCAGTAGTATAACACTAGCGGGGGCCTCTAGCAATGAGCAGTTCTTC
TRBJ1-2	TRBV4-1	TRBD1	-	CASSLSKRFGTGLGYTF	TGCGCCAGCAGCCTAAGCAAGAGATTCGGGACAGGGTTGGGCTACACCTTC
TRBJ1-6	TRBV5-1	-	-	CASSLGLSMDSPLHF	TGCGCCAGCAGCTTGGGTTTGTCTATGGATTCACCCCTCCACTTT
TRBJ1-5	TRBV2	-	-	CASRGGANQPQHF	TGTGCCAGCCGAGGGGGGGCGAATCAGCCCCAGCATTTT
TRBJ1-4	TRBV9	TRBD1	-	CASSGQGASVEKLFF	TGTGCCAGCAGCGGACAGGGGGCTTCGGTTGAAAAACTGTTTTTT
TRBJ2-5	TRBV5-5	-	-	CASSRQGQETQYF	TGTGCCAGCAGCCGTCAGGGGCAAGAGACCCAGTACTTC
TRBJ1-3	TRBV5-6	-	-	CASSLGQPSSGNTIYF	TGTGCCAGCAGCTTGGGACAGCCTAGCTCTGGAAACACCATATATTTT